Ten or more counts support the clone carrying this TCR beta chain. Its antigen is still unknown. These data are taken from a study of regulatory T cells in long-lasting Graves disease. Study outcomes and limitations: Persistent cases favored TRBV28, TRBJ1-2 and TRBJ2-5.

Time point of the sample: persistent/refractory GD, antithyroid drugs over 5 years with positive TRAb. The TCR library was made from RNA extracted from PBMCs. The CDR3 covers 15 residues. Germline values: CDR1 SGHAT, CDR2 FQNNGV. Trimming cost V 6 bases and J 0 bases; bases outside gene matches: 7. Relying on iRepertoire HTBI primers and Arm-PCR of CDR3 regions, the team built TCR beta libraries. One entry per CDR3 protein results from TCRdb running MiXCR on the multiplex PCR reads. The sample holds under 450,000 distinct CDR3 sequences, about a quarter seen once. Material: peripheral blood mononuclear cells (PBMCs), obtained when the disease was refractory, from a patient treated with antithyroid drugs. This sequence joins TRBV11-2 and TRBJ1-1; the match to TRBD1 covers 7 bases. The clonotype was recovered from a female donor with Graves disease. DNA for the CDR3: TGTGCCAGCAGGTCGACAGGGACACTGAACACTGAAGCTTTCTTT. Encoded protein: CASRSTGTLNTEAFF.